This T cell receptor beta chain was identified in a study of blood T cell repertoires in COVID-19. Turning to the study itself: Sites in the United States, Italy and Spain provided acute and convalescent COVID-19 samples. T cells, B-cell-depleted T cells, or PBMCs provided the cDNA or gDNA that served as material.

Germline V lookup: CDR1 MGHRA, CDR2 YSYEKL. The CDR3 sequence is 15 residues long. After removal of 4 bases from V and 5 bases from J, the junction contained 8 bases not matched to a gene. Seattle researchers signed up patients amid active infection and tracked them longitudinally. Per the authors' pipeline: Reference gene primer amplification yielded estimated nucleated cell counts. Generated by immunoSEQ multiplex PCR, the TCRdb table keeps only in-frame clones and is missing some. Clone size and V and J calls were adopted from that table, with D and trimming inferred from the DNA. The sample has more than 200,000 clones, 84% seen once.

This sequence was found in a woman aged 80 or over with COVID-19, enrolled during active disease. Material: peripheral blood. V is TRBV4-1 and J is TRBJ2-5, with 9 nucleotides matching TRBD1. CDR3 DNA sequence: TGCGCCAGCAGCCCACCCGGGACAGGGTCTGAGACCCAGTACTTC. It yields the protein CASSPPGTGSETQYF.